Considering frequency, the clone carrying this T cell receptor (beta chain) is medium-sized. The antigen remains undetermined. This CDR3 is built from 12 residues. About 37,500 genome equivalents of blood DNA were amplified for TRB. This sample is part of a study of T cell clusters in autoimmune cytopenias. Background on the study: A median of roughly 52,000 TRB reads per sample yielded a median approximately 2,500 distinct clonotypes.

One tube held mixed TRB-A and TRB-B primer pools for touch-down PCR. Reanalyzing the multiplex PCR reads, TCRdb keeps one entry per CDR3 protein, without DNA. The table counts under 3,500 distinct CDR3 sequences; about 17% lies in the top ten. Overall study findings and caveats: The T cell clusters came from computational analysis alone and lack functional validation. Clustering suggested that physiological T cell clusters were missing in primary autoimmune cytopenia patients. No cluster-lack signature appeared between secondary cytopenia and chronic lymphocytic leukemia patients, apparently due to lymphoma masking.

The rearrangement links TRBV12-3 or TRBV12-4 to TRBJ2-7; the D gene TCRdb calls, TRBD1, cannot be checked with no DNA. The TCR was taken from a human donor with an autoimmune cytopenia, with autoimmune hepatitis or in good health (not recorded which). The sample comprised peripheral blood. The CDR3 reads CASRGQPDEQYF.